A single sample is the source of the 6 T cell receptor beta chains below, sequenced in a study of T cell responses to AZD1222 COVID-19 vaccine. Assay used: immunoSEQ multiplex PCR; TCRdb lists only in-frame clones, some missing. The data hold about 73,000 clones, with about nine tenths observed a single time. Sequences were derived from peripheral blood, sampled on day 0 of AZD1222 vaccination. The receptors stem from an adult in good health.

V is TRBV18 and J is TRBJ2-1; D is possibly TRBD1 or TRBD2 (5 bases each). The CDR3 length is 14 residues. Trimming stripped 0 bases from V and 12 bases from J, with 15 bases between. The germline gives CDR1 KGHSH, CDR2 LQKENI. CDR3 loop: CASSPPTDGGRQFF. DNA of the CDR3: TGTGCCAGCTCACCACCGACTGATGGGGGTAGGCAGTTCTTC.

The chain recombines TRBV28 with TRBJ1-2; no clear D. This CDR3 is 13 amino acids long. The V gene's germline CDR1 is MDHEN and CDR2 SYDVKM. V gave up 4 bases and J gave up 7 bases, with 13 bases separating them. CDR3 nucleotide sequence: TGTGCCAGCAGTTCAGGAGGTTATGGTGGCTACACCTTC. Translated: CASSSGGYGGYTF.

The genes are TRBV7-3 and TRBJ2-1; 10 nucleotides agree with TRBD2. Germline V gene sequence: CDR1 SGHTA, CDR2 FQGTGA. The CDR3 is made up of 18 amino acids. The ends lost 1 base at V and 4 bases at J; junction bases unmatched: 10. The CDR3 here is CASSLKHSLAGFYNEQFF. For the CDR3, the DNA is TGTGCCAGCAGCTTAAAACACTCACTAGCGGGGTTTTACAATGAGCAGTTCTTC.

This chain's CDR3 is CASGLNNPPTGSQETQYF. The CDR3, as DNA: TGTGCTAGTGGTTTGAACAACCCCCCTACAGGGTCCCAAGAGACCCAGTACTTC. This sequence joins TRBV12-5 and TRBJ2-5, with D perhaps TRBD1 (6 bases). The germline V gene encodes CDR1 LGHNT and CDR2 FRNRAP. This CDR3 spans 18 amino acids. V lost 2 bases, J lost 1 base, and 20 bases lay in between.

CDR3 sequence: CASSPGTAVGTTQYF. CDR3 sequence (DNA): TGTGCCAGCAGTCCCGGGACAGCTGTGGGGACGACGCAGTATTTT. The V gene is TRBV27, the J gene TRBJ2-3; 7 positions agree with TRBD1. The CDR3 totals 15 residues. Germline CDR1 and CDR2: MNHEY and SMNVEV (reference sequence). Trimming took 5 bases from V and 9 from J; bases not matched to a gene: 14.

This clone was detected only once. The chain couples TRBV25-1 to TRBJ2-7; D not resolved. The CDR3 has 14 amino acids. Between the trimmed V and J ends, which lost 2 bases and 0 bases, there was a span of 8 bases. Germline V gene data show CDR1 as MGHDK and CDR2 as SYGVNS. Here the CDR3 DNA reads TGTGCCAGCAGTGAAGGCCAAAGCTCCTACGAGCAGTACTTC. Translating it yields CASSEGQSSYEQYF.